The rows below give T cell receptor beta chains drawn from one sample of a study of Ad26.COV2.S vaccination and SARS-CoV-2 variants. TCRdb keeps only in-frame clones here, not all; method: immunoSEQ multiplex PCR. The sample yields some 640,000 clones, roughly nine tenths seen once. The material sequenced was peripheral blood, taken in a trial of Ad26.COV2.S vaccine versus placebo. The origin of the receptors is a person between 18 and 65 years old who received the Ad26.COV2.S COVID-19 vaccine or a placebo. Both conserved end residues are part of each CDR3. D genes are given only for firm matches. Rows may omit the clone size; those that give it use once, few, many or a size class.

TRBJ1-2,TRBV18,-,TRBD1,CASSPGGAYGYTF,TGTGCCAGCTCCCCAGGGGGCGCCTATGGCTACACCTTC
TRBJ2-1,TRBV30,few,TRBD2,CAWSAGLASNEQFF,TGTGCCTGGAGTGCGGGACTAGCAAGCAATGAGCAGTTCTTC
TRBJ1-1,TRBV18,few,TRBD1,CASSQDRGWGTEAFF,TGTGCCAGCTCACAGGACAGGGGATGGGGCACTGAAGCTTTCTTT
TRBJ1-1,TRBV24-1,-,-,CATSKGGGSEAFF,TGTGCCACCAGTAAGGGAGGGGGTTCTGAAGCTTTCTTT
TRBJ2-1,TRBV9,-,TRBD2,CASSVLAGIYNEQFF,TGTGCCAGCAGCGTACTAGCGGGGATATACAATGAGCAGTTCTTC
TRBJ1-5,TRBV24-1,-,-,CATSGGQPNQPQHF,TGTGCCACCAGTGGCGGACAGCCCAATCAGCCCCAGCATTTT
TRBJ2-7,TRBV30,-,-,CAWSFRGYEQYF,TGTGCCTGGAGCTTTCGGGGCTACGAGCAGTACTTC
TRBJ2-3,TRBV4-3,-,-,CASSQEGPITWAQYF,TGCGCCAGCAGCCAAGAGGGGCCCATCACCTGGGCGCAGTATTTT
TRBJ2-1,TRBV18,-,-,CASSPPGYGAPGEQFF,TGTGCCAGCTCACCACCGGGATATGGGGCCCCGGGTGAGCAGTTCTTC
TRBJ2-2,TRBV5-1,-,TRBD2,CASSLALAANTGELFF,TGCGCCAGCAGCTTGGCGCTAGCGGCCAACACCGGGGAGCTGTTTTTT
TRBJ1-1,TRBV7-9,-,-,CASSLGTEAFF,TGTGCCAGCAGCTTAGGTACTGAAGCTTTCTTT
TRBJ1-1,TRBV9,-,-,CASSPLGPNLMNTEAFF,TGTGCCAGCAGCCCCCTCGGGCCGAATCTCATGAACACTGAAGCTTTCTTT
TRBJ2-2,TRBV6-5,-,TRBD1,CASSYEQGARTGELFF,TGTGCCAGCAGTTACGAACAGGGGGCGAGGACCGGGGAGCTGTTTTTT
TRBJ1-1,TRBV5-5,few,-,CASSSSGTTEAFF,TGTGCCAGCAGCTCCTCAGGGACCACTGAAGCTTTCTTT
TRBJ2-1,TRBV30,-,-,CAWDGTEGASEQFF,TGTGCCTGGGATGGGACTGAAGGCGCGTCGGAGCAGTTCTTC
TRBJ1-5,TRBV6-2/TRBV6-3,-,-,CASSYVGDSSNQPQHF,TGTGCCAGCAGTTACGTGGGGGACTCTAGCAATCAGCCCCAGCATTTT
TRBJ2-2,TRBV24-1,few,TRBD2,CATSSAGGLSTGELFF,TGTGCCACCAGTTCTGCGGGAGGTCTGTCCACCGGGGAGCTGTTTTTT
TRBJ1-1,TRBV29-1,-,-,CSGRFGGVDTEAFF,TGCAGCGGCCGATTCGGTGGTGTGGACACTGAAGCTTTCTTT
TRBJ1-2,TRBV5-4,-,-,CASSLGRDLARSIYGYTF,TGTGCCAGCAGCTTGGGGAGGGATCTGGCTAGAAGCATCTATGGCTACACCTTC
TRBJ2-2,TRBV9,-,TRBD1,CASSETGTGGTGELFF,TGTGCCAGCAGCGAAACCGGGACAGGGGGCACCGGGGAGCTGTTTTTT
TRBJ1-1,TRBV5-1,once,-,CASSFLPLGNTEAFF,TGCGCCAGCAGCTTCCTACCGTTGGGGAACACTGAAGCTTTCTTT
TRBJ1-5,TRBV7-2,-,-,CASSSRQPNQPQHF,TGTGCCAGCAGCTCCAGACAGCCTAATCAGCCCCAGCATTTT
TRBJ1-1,TRBV7-3,few,-,CASSLQGRNTEAFF,TGTGCCAGCAGCCTACAGGGTAGGAACACTGAAGCTTTCTTT
TRBJ1-2,TRBV9,-,-,CASSVGGGSDGYTF,TGTGCCAGCAGCGTCGGTGGGGGGAGTGATGGCTACACCTTC